This entry lists 27 T cell receptor beta chains sequenced from one sample in a study of sequential checkpoint blockade in melanoma. TCRdb's table, derived via immunoSEQ multiplex PCR, lists solely in-frame clones and lacks some. The sample records about 28,000 clones, 83% being singletons. The treatment is: randomized to nivolumab then ipilimumab (arm A) or the reverse (arm B). The source material was CD8+ T cells sorted from blood (inferred from file names), sampled from a patient given nivolumab and ipilimumab in sequence. Every receptor here comes from a human donor with melanoma.

This clone came up a few times. The chain uses TRBV27 and TRBJ2-3; 7 nucleotides match TRBD2. Germline loops: CDR1 MNHEY, CDR2 SMNVEV (reference sequence). Germline trimming cut 3 bases from V and 3 bases from J; bases unmatched to any gene: 6. The CDR3 length is 15 residues. CDR3 residues: CASSLSGVGTDTQYF. The CDR3 DNA sequence: TGTGCCAGCAGTTTGAGCGGGGTGGGAACAGATACGCAGTATTTT.

This chain connects TRBV7-9 to TRBJ1-1; 7 nucleotides agree with TRBD1. Trimming cost V 4 bases and J 9 bases; bases outside gene matches: 11. The CDR3 spans 14 residues. Germline V gene data show CDR1 as SEHNR and CDR2 as FQNEAQ (reference sequence). The DNA of the CDR3 is TGTGCCAGCAGCTCCACGGGACAGCCCTTTCAAGCTTTCTTT. Residues: CASSSTGQPFQAFF.

The chain couples TRBV30 to TRBJ1-1; D is possibly TRBD1 (6 bases). CDR1 is GTSNPN and CDR2 is SVGIG in the germline V gene (reference sequence). This CDR3 has 11 residues. CDR3 sequence reads: CAWGAGTEAFF. The CDR3 DNA follows: TGTGCTTGGGGGGCTGGCACTGAAGCTTTCTTT. The variable domain in full, completed from reference TRBV30 and TRBJ1-1, reads SQTIHQWPATLVQPVGSPLSLECTVEGTSNPNLYWYRQAAGRGLQLLFYSVGIGQISSEVPQNLSASRPQDRQFILSSKKLLLSDSGFYLCAWGAGTEAFFGQGTRLTVV.

The chain links TRBV2 to TRBJ2-1; 13 positions agree with TRBD2. The trim removed 6 bases at V and 1 base at J, leaving 15 bases unmatched. Germline V CDR1 and CDR2: SNHLY, FYNNEI. This CDR3 has 20 amino acids. The DNA of the CDR3 is TGTGCCAGCAGGGACCCAGTACTAGCGGGAGGGCCAAGGTCCTACAATGAGCAGTTCTTC. As protein: CASRDPVLAGGPRSYNEQFF.

The V and J genes are TRBV11-2 and TRBJ2-7; the D gene is possibly TRBD2 (5 bases). Per germline, CDR1 SGHAT and CDR2 FQNNGV. Between the trimmed V and J ends, which lost 2 bases and 0 bases, there was a span of 11 bases. The CDR3 has 15 amino acids. The CDR3 protein is CASSLSTTSSYEQYF. The CDR3 DNA follows: TGTGCCAGCAGCTTATCGACAACTAGCTCCTACGAGCAGTACTTC.

The CDR3 protein is CASSLTGDEAFF. The CDR3 nucleotides are TGTGCCAGCAGCCTCACAGGGGATGAAGCTTTCTTT. The V and J genes are TRBV7-9 and TRBJ1-1; 7 bases fit TRBD1. Looked up from germline, CDR1 is SEHNR and CDR2 is FQNEAQ (reference sequence). This CDR3 comprises 12 residues. The junction had 4 bases not matched to a gene; V was cut back by 5 bases and J by 7 bases.

The chain carries TRBV28 and TRBJ1-5; tentative D call: TRBD1 (5 bases). Germline values: CDR1 MDHEN, CDR2 SYDVKM. The CDR3 totals 14 residues. V dropped 3 bases and J dropped 0 bases, with 6 bases sitting between them. The CDR3 coding sequence is TGTGCCAGCAGTTTGGGGCGTAGCAATCAGCCCCAGCATTTT. Translation: CASSLGRSNQPQHF.

The gene calls are TRBV6-1 and TRBJ2-7; 13 bases align to TRBD2. From germline, CDR1 is MNHNS and CDR2 SASEGT. This CDR3 spans 15 amino acids. With V trimmed by 6 bases and J by 2 bases, 4 bases remained unmatched. The CDR3 nucleotides read TGTGCCAGCAGACTAGCGGGAGGGCCGGCCTACGAGCAGTACTTC. It specifies CASRLAGGPAYEQYF.

The chain has TRBV2 and TRBJ2-3; 8 bases map to TRBD1. The CDR3 is 14 residues long. The trim removed 6 bases at V and 0 bases at J, leaving 2 bases unmatched. The germline CDR1 and CDR2 sequences are SNHLY and FYNNEI. Written as DNA, the CDR3 is TGTGCCAGCAGCGGACAGGGTAGCACAGATACGCAGTATTTT. Encoded protein: CASSGQGSTDTQYF.

CDR3 residues: CASSPPSGQETQYF. Here the CDR3 DNA reads TGTGCCAGCAGCCCGCCTAGCGGACAAGAGACCCAGTACTTC. The chain employs TRBV13 and TRBJ2-5; 7 bases fit TRBD2. V trimming: 5 bases; J trimming: 2 bases; junction bases outside the gene matches: 5. The CDR3 has 14 residues. CDR1 is PRHDT and CDR2 is FYEKMQ in the germline V gene (reference sequence).

This clone was seen a handful of times. This chain joins TRBV7-9 and TRBJ2-5; TRBD1 matches 7 bases. Losses at the gene ends were 1 base for V and 1 base for J; bases not matched to a gene: 3. The CDR3 has 15 residues. Per germline, CDR1 SEHNR and CDR2 FQNEAQ (reference sequence). CDR3 region: CASSLGKGAQETQYF. In DNA, the CDR3 is TGTGCCAGCAGCTTAGGGAAGGGGGCCCAAGAGACCCAGTACTTC.

The rearrangement links TRBV14 to TRBJ1-2; D ambiguous. Germline V gene sequence: CDR1 SGHDN, CDR2 FVKESK. The germline V and J ends were trimmed by 1 base and 2 bases, with 5 bases remaining between them. CDR3 length equals 13 residues. The DNA of the CDR3 is TGTGCCAGCAGCCAAGGCAGAAACTATGGCTACACCTTC. Its translation is CASSQGRNYGYTF.

The chain uses TRBV4-3 and TRBJ2-1; D perhaps matches TRBD1 (6 bases). V lost 0 bases and J 0 bases, leaving 12 bases between the germline ends. Looked up from germline, CDR1 is LGHNA and CDR2 is YSLEER. The length of the CDR3 is 17 residues. CDR3 sequence: CASSQDLGAASYNEQFF. The CDR3 DNA follows: TGCGCCAGCAGCCAAGATCTGGGGGCAGCCTCCTACAATGAGCAGTTCTTC.

The chain joins TRBV9 to TRBJ1-2, with 8 nucleotides matching TRBD1. The CDR3 loop spans 16 amino acids. Germline loops: CDR1 SGDLS, CDR2 YYNGEE. The V and J ends lost 0 bases and 0 bases, in that order; junction bases with no gene match: 4. CDR3 loop: CASSVAGDRPNYGYTF. CDR3 nucleotides: TGTGCCAGCAGCGTAGCCGGGGACAGGCCTAACTATGGCTACACCTTC.

Notes on this clone: The junction departs from germline at one end; a sequencing error may be responsible. The chain links TRBV7-7 to TRBJ1-4; D gene uncertain. Germline loops: CDR1 SSHAT, CDR2 FNYEAQ (reference sequence). CDR3 length: 12 residues. DNA for the CDR3: TGTGCTAGCAGCTCAAGCTATGAAAAACTGTTTTTT. This translates into CASSSSYEKLFF. Filled out from reference TRBV7-7 and TRBJ1-4, the complete variable domain reads GAGVSQSPRYKVTKRGQDVTLRCDPISSHATLYWYQQALGQGPEFLTYFNYEAQPDKSGLPSDRFSAERPEGSISTLTIQRTEQRDSAMYRCASSSSYEKLFFGSGTQLSVL.

CDR3: CASSTAGGGTDTQYF. The DNA of the CDR3 is TGTGCCAGTAGTACCGCGGGGGGAGGCACAGATACGCAGTATTTT. The J gene is TRBJ2-3, the V gene TRBV19; 8 nucleotides align to TRBD2. Germline lookup yields CDR1 LNHDA and CDR2 SQIVND (reference sequence). V lost 4 bases to trimming and J lost 1 base; unmatched junction nucleotides: 4. The CDR3 consists of 15 residues. The entire variable domain, with the rest obtained from reference TRBV19 and TRBJ2-3, is as follows: DGGITQSPKYLFRKEGQNVTLSCEQNLNHDAMYWYRQDPGQGLRLIYYSQIVNDFQKGDIAEGYSVSREKKESFPLTVTSAQKNPTAFYLCASSTAGGGTDTQYFGPGTRLTVL.

This clone is a singleton in its sample. The gene calls are TRBV5-1 and TRBJ2-5; the match to TRBD1 covers 7 bases. V trimming: 8 bases; J trimming: 5 bases; junction bases outside the gene matches: 6. From germline, CDR1 is SGHRS and CDR2 YFSETQ. The CDR3 length is 12 residues. This chain's CDR3 is CARTGARETQYF. The CDR3 bases are TGCGCCAGAACAGGGGCTCGGGAGACCCAGTACTTC.

The chain employs TRBV21-1 and TRBJ1-1. TRBV21-1 is listed as a pseudogene. This CDR3 contains 17 residues. This CDR3 reads CASSKAETLDLNTEAFF. DNA for the CDR3: TGTGCCAGCAGCAAAGCAGAAACCCTGGACTTGAACACTGAAGCTTTCTTT.

The rearrangement uses TRBV7-9 and TRBJ1-1; D uncertain. Germline V lookup: CDR1 SEHNR, CDR2 FQNEAQ (reference sequence). CDR3 length equals 14 residues. The V gene lost 4 bases and the J gene lost 0 bases, with 9 bases spanning the gap. CDR3 loop: CASSSLRLNTEAFF. The CDR3 DNA reads TGTGCCAGCAGCTCCCTCAGGTTGAACACTGAAGCTTTCTTT.

This chain joins TRBV2 and TRBJ2-7; 15 bases fit TRBD2. Looked up from germline, CDR1 is SNHLY and CDR2 is FYNNEI. The CDR3 loop spans 16 amino acids. The ends lost 5 bases at V and 7 bases at J; junction bases unmatched: 9. CDR3 region: CASSFIGTSGRLEQYF. The CDR3 DNA follows: TGTGCCAGCAGTTTTATCGGGACTAGCGGGAGGTTAGAGCAGTACTTC.

This chain joins TRBV4-3 and TRBJ1-1; 7 bases fit TRBD1. V gave up 3 bases and J gave up 8 bases; unmatched junction bases: 12. CDR1 LGHNA and CDR2 YSLEER come from the germline V gene. The length of the CDR3 is 15 residues. The CDR3 DNA reads TGCGCCAGCAGCCATTACGACAGGGTGGATTTGGAAGCTTTCTTT. Residues: CASSHYDRVDLEAFF.

The chain combines TRBV19 with TRBJ2-2; TRBD2 matches at 9 bases. V lost 5 bases and J lost 6; bases outside the gene matches: 7. CDR1 is LNHDA, CDR2 SQIVND, per germline (reference sequence). The CDR3 is made up of 15 amino acids. In nucleotides, the CDR3 is TGTGCCAGTAGTTTCCTAGCGGGAATTGCCGGGGAGCTGTTTTTT. Amino acids: CASSFLAGIAGELFF.

The gene calls are TRBV5-4 and TRBJ1-5, with D tentatively TRBD1 (6 bases). Germline V gene data show CDR1 as SGHNT and CDR2 as YYREEE (reference sequence). Trimming shortened V by 10 bases and J by 0 bases, and 11 bases separated the two germline ends. The CDR3 runs 13 residues. The DNA of the CDR3 is TGTGCCCGCGGACAGTATAGCAATCAGCCCCAGCATTTT. Translated, it gives CARGQYSNQPQHF.

V gene TRBV27 combines with J gene TRBJ2-1, with 7 bases matching TRBD1. The V gene's germline CDR1 is MNHEY and CDR2 SMNVEV (reference sequence). Trimming at V came to 5 bases and at J to 4 bases, leaving 5 bases not matched to a gene. The CDR3 is 14 amino acids. The CDR3 DNA is TGTGCCAGCAGTAAGGCAGGGGGTTACAATGAGCAGTTCTTC. Its protein product is CASSKAGGYNEQFF.

As to this clone: At the DNA level, this CDR3 is encoded by other sequences in the same sample as well. The chain uses TRBV19 and TRBJ2-1; no clear D gene. The CDR3 totals 12 residues. V was shortened by 3 bases and J by 7 bases, with 7 bases between the two germline ends. CDR1 LNHDA and CDR2 SQIVND come from the germline V gene (reference sequence). CDR3 loop: CASSIYRNEQFF. For the CDR3, the DNA is TGTGCCAGTAGTATCTATAGAAATGAGCAGTTCTTC.

CDR3 in amino acids: CASSISRNEQFF. For the CDR3, the DNA is TGTGCCAGTAGTATTTCGCGCAATGAGCAGTTCTTC. This sequence joins TRBV19 and TRBJ2-1; D is unresolved. The CDR3 runs 12 residues. Germline-derived CDR1 and CDR2 are LNHDA and SQIVND (reference sequence). V was cut by 3 bases and J by 6 bases, with 6 bases left in between.

Worth noting for this clone: The same CDR3 is also encoded by other DNA sequences in this sample. CDR3 sequence reads: CASSMGTTYNEQFF. The CDR3 DNA reads as TGTGCCAGTAGTATGGGGACAACCTACAATGAGCAGTTCTTC. V usage is TRBV19 and J usage is TRBJ2-1, with D possibly matching TRBD1 (6 bases). Germline V gene lookup returns CDR1 LNHDA and CDR2 SQIVND (reference sequence). Deletions cut 3 bases from V and 2 bases from J, with 8 bases between. The length of the CDR3 is 14 residues.